Listed below are T cell receptor beta chains from one sample, sequenced in a study of T cells in Graves' hyperthyroidism and ophthalmopathy. MiXCR, run by TCRdb on the multiplex PCR reads, gives a single entry per CDR3 protein. The table records around 540,000 distinct CDR3 sequences, about 16% of them present only once. Specimen: blood. The receptors originated from a woman in her 30s with Graves' ophthalmopathy. The CDR3 runs from the conserved cysteine through the conserved F or W. The D gene is left open where the match is weak. Clone size is shown for a subset of rows, as once, few, many or a class of expanded clone.

j_call	v_call	d_call	clone_size	cdr3_nt	cdr3_aa
TRBJ2-7	TRBV7-2	NA	NA	TGTGCCAGCAGCTCAAAAATTACTACCCACTACGAGCAGTACTTC	CASSSKITTHYEQYF
TRBJ2-3	TRBV28	NA	NA	TGTGCCAGCAGTGCCCAGCGGGCCCTCACAGATACGCAGTATTTT	CASSAQRALTDTQYF
TRBJ1-2	TRBV7-2	NA	many	TGTGCCAGCAGCTTAGATTCTGGGAGGGATAGCTATGGCTACACCTTC	CASSLDSGRDSYGYTF
TRBJ2-1	TRBV28	NA	many	TGTGCCAGCAGAAAAGGACGGTCGAGCTCCTACAATGAGCAGTTCTTC	CASRKGRSSSYNEQFF
TRBJ1-2	TRBV4-3	NA	NA	TGCGCCAGCAGCCAAGGTGACAGGCTCTATGGCTACACCTTC	CASSQGDRLYGYTF
TRBJ2-5	TRBV20-1	TRBD1	NA	TGCAGTGCTAGAGACCCGCCAGGGACAGGGGGCGGATCGGTAGAGACCCAGTACTTC	CSARDPPGTGGGSVETQYF
TRBJ2-7	TRBV28	NA	NA	TGTGCCAGCAGGGTTAGCGACGGGGGCTACGAGCAGTACTTC	CASRVSDGGYEQYF
TRBJ2-1	TRBV15	NA	NA	TGTGCCACCAGCAGAGACAGCGCCAATGAGCAGTTCTTC	CATSRDSANEQFF
TRBJ2-4	TRBV25-1	TRBD1	many	TGTGCCAGCACCCCCCTGGGGACAGGGGCGGGGGAAAACATTCAGTACTTC	CASTPLGTGAGENIQYF
TRBJ1-5	TRBV30	NA	many	TGTGCCTGGAGTGGGGAGGCGGGTCAGCCCCAGCATTTT	CAWSGEAGQPQHF
TRBJ2-2	TRBV28	TRBD2	many	TGTGCCAGCGTTGGGACTAGCCTTACGAACACCGGGGAGCTGTTTTTT	CASVGTSLTNTGELFF
TRBJ2-5	TRBV28	TRBD2	many	TGTGCCAGCAGTTTGTTCCCCGGGACTAGCGGGAGGGCGGTACGGGAGACCCAGTACTTC	CASSLFPGTSGRAVRETQYF
TRBJ2-3	TRBV7-2	NA	many	TGTGCCAGCAGCTTAGCGGGAGGTTCAGATACGCAGTATTTT	CASSLAGGSDTQYF
TRBJ1-5	TRBV6-2/TRBV6-3	NA	few	TGTGCCAGCAGTCCGGGAAGCCGACCGGGAGAGCCCCAGCATTTT	CASSPGSRPGEPQHF
TRBJ1-1	TRBV7-6	NA	many	TGTGCCAGCAGCTCGACAATCGTAAACACTGAAGCTTTCTTT	CASSSTIVNTEAFF
TRBJ2-3	TRBV5-5	NA	many	TGTGCCAGCAGCTTTCTTAAGGACGGCACGCAGTATTTT	CASSFLKDGTQYF
TRBJ2-1	TRBV7-2	TRBD2	many	TGTGCCAGCAGCTTAGCGCCCACTAGCGGGAGTTACAATGAGCAGTTCTTC	CASSLAPTSGSYNEQFF
TRBJ1-1	TRBV7-9	NA	NA	TGTGCCAGCAGTATAGGGGGTCCGGCTTTCTTT	CASSIGGPAFF
TRBJ1-1	TRBV28	NA	many	TGTGCCAGCAGTTTTAAGAACACTGAAGCTTTCTTT	CASSFKNTEAFF
TRBJ2-5	TRBV24-1	NA	many	TGTGCCACCAGTGATGCCGGGCCCCGCGGAGAGACCCAGTACTTC	CATSDAGPRGETQYF
TRBJ2-1	TRBV29-1	NA	NA	TGCAGCGTGGCTCTTGCGGGACTCCTCCTAGGGCATGAGCAGTTCTTC	CSVALAGLLLGHEQFF
TRBJ2-7	TRBV14	NA	NA	TGTGCCAGCAGCAAACTTGCGGGGGCGCGGGGTGAGCAGTACTTC	CASSKLAGARGEQYF
TRBJ2-5	TRBV20-1	NA	many	TGCAGTGCTTCGGGACTTCAAGAGACCCAGTACTTC	CSASGLQETQYF
TRBJ1-6	TRBV2	TRBD1	NA	TGTGCCAGCAGTACAGACAGGGTCTATAATTCACCCCTCCACTTT	CASSTDRVYNSPLHF
TRBJ1-1	TRBV20-1	NA	many	TGCAGTGCTAGTTTGAACACTGAAGCTTTCTTT	CSASLNTEAFF
TRBJ2-6	TRBV20-1	TRBD2	many	TGCAGTGCTAGAGATGCGGGGGGCAGGCTAGCCGTCCTGACTTTC	CSARDAGGRLAVLTF
TRBJ1-3	TRBV18	NA	few	TGTGCCAGCTCACCAAGCACGGGCGGAGGCTCTGGAAACACCATATATTTT	CASSPSTGGGSGNTIYF
TRBJ2-5	TRBV11-2	NA	many	TGTGCCAGCAGCTTCGATGGCCGGCGGCAAGAGACCCAGTACTTC	CASSFDGRRQETQYF
TRBJ2-7	TRBV4-3	NA	NA	TGCGCCAGCAGCCAAGTTGAGGGTGACGAGCAGTACTTC	CASSQVEGDEQYF
TRBJ1-4	TRBV19	NA	NA	TGTGCCAGTAGAGCGGGGGAAAAACTGTTTTTT	CASRAGEKLFF
TRBJ2-3	TRBV24-1	NA	few	TGTGCCACCAGTGATCCCAGACCCGGGGCAGGGACAGATACGCAGTATTTT	CATSDPRPGAGTDTQYF
TRBJ1-2	TRBV7-2	NA	many	TGTGCCAGCAGCTCCACCTGGGGGGCTGGCTCGGGCTATGGCTACACCTTC	CASSSTWGAGSGYGYTF
TRBJ2-4	TRBV27	TRBD1	few	TGTGCCAGCAGATCCCCGACAGGGAGCGTTGACAACATTCAGTACTTC	CASRSPTGSVDNIQYF
TRBJ2-7	TRBV10-3	TRBD2	NA	TGTGCCACCTTACTAGCGGGAGGGCTGGAGCAGTACTTC	CATLLAGGLEQYF
TRBJ2-1	TRBV4-1	TRBD2	NA	TGCGCCAGCAGCCAAGTTGGGGGACTAAACTACAATGAGCAGTTCTTC	CASSQVGGLNYNEQFF
TRBJ1-1	TRBV6-1	NA	many	TGTGCCAGCGGGGCAGGGATTATTACTGAAGCTTTCTTT	CASGAGIITEAFF
TRBJ2-7	TRBV18	NA	many	TGTGCCAGCTCCCCATTCCCCCCCGAGCAGTACTTC	CASSPFPPEQYF
TRBJ2-4	TRBV6-2/TRBV6-3	NA	few	TGTGCCAGCAGAAACCCCAGGCAAGCCAAAAACATTCAGTACTTC	CASRNPRQAKNIQYF
TRBJ1-5	TRBV28	NA	NA	TGTGCCAGCAGTCTCACCTTATCTAGCAATCAGCCCCAGCATTTT	CASSLTLSSNQPQHF
TRBJ1-1	TRBV15	NA	few	TGTGCCACCAACAGAGGCGAGGGGGTGACTGAAGCTTTCTTT	CATNRGEGVTEAFF
TRBJ2-5	TRBV7-3	NA	many	TGTGCCAGCAGCCCATCGGGCTTACCGGCGACCCAGTACTTC	CASSPSGLPATQYF
TRBJ2-7	TRBV7-2	NA	many	TGTGCCAGCAGCTTAGAGGCAGGGATACCCTCCGGGTACGAGCAGTACTTC	CASSLEAGIPSGYEQYF
TRBJ2-1	TRBV7-9	NA	many	TGTGCCAGCAGCCCCCCCCGGGGGCGGGATGAGCAGTTCTTC	CASSPPRGRDEQFF
TRBJ1-2	TRBV6-1	NA	many	TGTGCCAGCAGTGAGGAACGACAGACCAACTATGGCTACACCTTC	CASSEERQTNYGYTF
TRBJ2-1	TRBV2	TRBD2	many	TGTGCCAGCAGACCTACTAGCGGGATAAACAATGAGCAGTTCTTC	CASRPTSGINNEQFF
TRBJ2-6	TRBV30	TRBD2	many	TGTGCCTGGGAGGCCGCGGGAGCTGGGGCCAACGTCCTGACTTTC	CAWEAAGAGANVLTF
TRBJ2-7	TRBV28	TRBD2	many	TGTGCCAGCAGTTTGGGGGGACTAGCGGGCCTCGAGCAGTACTTC	CASSLGGLAGLEQYF
TRBJ1-3	TRBV12-3/TRBV12-4	NA	few	TGTGCCAGCAGTTCAGTCAGGGAGTCTGGAAACACCATATATTTT	CASSSVRESGNTIYF
TRBJ1-2	TRBV29-1	NA	NA	TGCAGCGTTGAAGATCGGGGGAGAAACTATGGCTACACCTTC	CSVEDRGRNYGYTF
TRBJ2-1	TRBV7-2	TRBD1	NA	TGTGCCAGCAGCTTCGCAGGGGGCGCGTATGAGCAGTTCTTC	CASSFAGGAYEQFF
TRBJ2-1	TRBV4-2	NA	NA	TGTGCCAGCAGCCAAGGCCCACTAGCCGGGGAGCAGTTCTTC	CASSQGPLAGEQFF
TRBJ2-1	TRBV28	NA	many	TGTGCCAGCAGTTTAAGAGAGAGCTCCTACAATGAGCAGTTCTTC	CASSLRESSYNEQFF
TRBJ1-1	TRBV7-2	NA	many	TGTGCCAGCAGCTTAGTACTTCTTGACATGAACACTGAAGCTTTCTTT	CASSLVLLDMNTEAFF
TRBJ2-2	TRBV28	NA	few	TGTGCCAGCTTTGGTCAAGCGAGGGACCTCGGGGAGCTGTTTTTT	CASFGQARDLGELFF
TRBJ1-3	TRBV28	NA	many	TGTGCCAGCAGTCCAACCACAGTCATTTACTCTGGAAACACCATATATTTT	CASSPTTVIYSGNTIYF
TRBJ2-7	TRBV15	NA	NA	TGTGCCACCAGCAGAGGGACTTTACCTCACAAGCAGTACTTC	CATSRGTLPHKQYF
TRBJ2-6	TRBV9	TRBD2	few	TGTGCCAGCAGCGTTGCGGGAGGGCCTGGGGCCAACGTCCTGACTTTC	CASSVAGGPGANVLTF
TRBJ2-1	TRBV7-3	TRBD2	NA	TGTGCCAGCAGCTTTAGCGGGGACAATGAGCAGTTCTTC	CASSFSGDNEQFF
TRBJ2-1	TRBV5-1	NA	many	TGCGCCAGCAGCTTGGGAGCTAGCTCCTATGAGCAGTTCTTC	CASSLGASSYEQFF